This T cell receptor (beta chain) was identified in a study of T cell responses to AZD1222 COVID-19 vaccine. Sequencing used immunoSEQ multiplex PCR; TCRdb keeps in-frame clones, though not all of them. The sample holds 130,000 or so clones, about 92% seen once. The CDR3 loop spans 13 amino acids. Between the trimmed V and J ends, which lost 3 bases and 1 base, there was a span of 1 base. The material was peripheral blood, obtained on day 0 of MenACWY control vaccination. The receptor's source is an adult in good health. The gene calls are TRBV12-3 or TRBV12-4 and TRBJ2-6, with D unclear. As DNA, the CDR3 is TGTGCCAGCAGTTTTTCTGGGGCCAACGTCCTGACTTTC. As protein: CASSFSGANVLTF.